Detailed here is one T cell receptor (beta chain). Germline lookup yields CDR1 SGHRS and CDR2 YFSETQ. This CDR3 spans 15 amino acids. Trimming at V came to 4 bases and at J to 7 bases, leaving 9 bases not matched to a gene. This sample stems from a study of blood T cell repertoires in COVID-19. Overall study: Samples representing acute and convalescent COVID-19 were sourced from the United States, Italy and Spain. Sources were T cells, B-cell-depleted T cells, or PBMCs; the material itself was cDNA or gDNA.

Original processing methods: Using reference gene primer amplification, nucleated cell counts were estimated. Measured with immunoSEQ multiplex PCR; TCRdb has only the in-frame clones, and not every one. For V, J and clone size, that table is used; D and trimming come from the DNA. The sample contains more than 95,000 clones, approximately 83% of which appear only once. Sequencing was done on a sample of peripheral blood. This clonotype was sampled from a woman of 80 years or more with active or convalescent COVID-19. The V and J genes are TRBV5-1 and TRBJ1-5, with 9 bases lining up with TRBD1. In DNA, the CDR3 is TGCGCCAGCAGCCCCGGGGACAGGGCGGAGCAGCCCCAGCATTTT. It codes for CASSPGDRAEQPQHF.